The next 13 T cell receptor beta chains were all read from a single sample in a study of blood T cell repertoires in COVID-19. The assay was immunoSEQ multiplex PCR, and TCRdb's table has in-frame clones only and misses some. The sample consists of 20,000 to 30,000 clones, 89% of them appearing once. The sequenced material came from peripheral blood. These receptors were collected from a man between 65 and 79 years old with acute or convalescent COVID-19.

The chain combines TRBV12-3 or TRBV12-4 with TRBJ1-5; the D gene is possibly TRBD1 (5 bases). This CDR3 has 13 amino acids. Trimming removed 5 bases at V and 4 bases at J, with 9 bases between. The CDR3 DNA reads as TGTGCCAGCAGTCGGACACTTAATCAGCCCCAGCATTTT. Amino acid sequence: CASSRTLNQPQHF.

The chain is built from TRBV28 and TRBJ2-7, with D possibly TRBD1 on 5 matching bases. From germline, CDR1 is MDHEN and CDR2 SYDVKM. The CDR3 sequence is 14 residues long. V shed 6 bases and J shed 6 bases, with 18 bases lying between them. The CDR3 nucleotides read TGTGCCAGCAGACAGGACACCCTTAGAGGCGAGCAGTACTTC. Protein: CASRQDTLRGEQYF.

V and J are TRBV2 and TRBJ2-1; TRBD2 aligns across 12 bases. This CDR3 region has 15 residues. J gave up 8 bases and V 6 bases, and 8 bases lay outside the gene matches. Looked up from germline, CDR1 is SNHLY and CDR2 is FYNNEI. The CDR3 loop reads CASRRETSGGDEQFF. DNA for the CDR3: TGTGCCAGCAGGAGGGAGACTAGCGGGGGCGATGAGCAGTTCTTC. Drawing the rest from reference TRBV2 and TRBJ2-1, the complete variable domain is EPEVTQTPSHQVTQMGQEVILRCVPISNHLYFYWYRQILGQKVEFLVSFYNNEISEKSEIFDDQFSVERPDGSNFTLKIRSTKLEDSAMYFCASRRETSGGDEQFFGPGTRLTVL.

The chain couples TRBV4-2 to TRBJ1-4, with D unclear. Trimming cost V 4 bases and J 8 bases, with 8 bases left between them. The CDR3 spans 12 residues. Germline V gives CDR1 LGHNA, CDR2 YNFKEQ. The CDR3 DNA sequence: TGTGCCAGCAGCCCCCCGGAGGAAAAACTGTTTTTT. This sequence encodes CASSPPEEKLFF.

This clone was found once. The V gene is TRBV7-3, the J gene TRBJ2-7; 11 nucleotides line up with TRBD1. From germline, CDR1 is SGHTA and CDR2 FQGTGA. The CDR3 runs to 16 residues. V lost 1 base to trimming and J lost 2 bases; unmatched junction nucleotides: 4. The CDR3 coding sequence is TGTGCCAGCAGCTTAAGAGGGGGACAGGGGGCCTACGAGCAGTACTTC. Translating it yields CASSLRGGQGAYEQYF.

The chain is built from TRBV24-1 and TRBJ2-1; 11 bases fit TRBD1. The germline CDR1 and CDR2 sequences are KGHDR and SFDVKD. The CDR3 spans 15 residues. After removal of 4 bases from V and 8 bases from J, the junction contained 6 bases not matched to a gene. The CDR3: CATSEDRGRLYEQFF. The CDR3 DNA is TGTGCCACCAGTGAGGACAGGGGGCGCTTATATGAGCAGTTCTTC.

There are a few counts of this clone. This chain uses TRBV28 with TRBJ2-7; tentative D call: TRBD2 (5 bases). The germline V and J ends were trimmed by 6 bases and 2 bases, with 14 bases remaining between them. Germline CDR1 is MDHEN and CDR2 is SYDVKM. This CDR3 contains 14 residues. The CDR3 bases are TGTGCCAGCAGGCGTACGGGGAGCACCTACGAGCAGTACTTC. Its translation: CASRRTGSTYEQYF.

The chain has TRBV5-4 and TRBJ2-3; a possible D gene is TRBD2 (5 bases). CDR1 is SGHNT, CDR2 YYREEE, per germline (reference sequence). The CDR3 is 13 residues long. Trimming pared 4 bases from V and 4 bases from J, leaving 10 bases between. DNA of the CDR3: TGTGCCAGCAGCAGGGAGAGTTCAGATACGCAGTATTTT. Translation gives CASSRESSDTQYF.

This sequence joins TRBV19 and TRBJ1-3, with a tentative D call TRBD1 (6 bases). The V end was cut by 1 base, the J end by 0 bases, with 10 bases between. The germline V gene has CDR1 LNHDA and CDR2 SQIVND (reference sequence). The CDR3 totals 16 residues. The CDR3 is CASSIAQGHSGNTIYF. The CDR3 nucleotides are TGTGCCAGTAGTATAGCACAGGGACACTCTGGAAACACCATATATTTT. The variable domain in full, completed from reference TRBV19 and TRBJ1-3, reads DGGITQSPKYLFRKEGQNVTLSCEQNLNHDAMYWYRQDPGQGLRLIYYSQIVNDFQKGDIAEGYSVSREKKESFPLTVTSAQKNPTAFYLCASSIAQGHSGNTIYFGEGSWLTVV.

The chain employs TRBV6-4 and TRBJ2-3; no firm D call. Germline lookup yields CDR1 MRHNA and CDR2 SNTAGT. V gave up 3 bases and J gave up 1 base, with 5 bases separating them. The CDR3 is 13 amino acids. CDR3 bases: TGTGCCAGCAGTGAGCAGGGCACAGATACGCAGTATTTT. Its protein product is CASSEQGTDTQYF.

The chain couples TRBV19 to TRBJ2-6; 7 positions match TRBD1. Germline V gene lookup returns CDR1 LNHDA and CDR2 SQIVND (reference sequence). This CDR3 region has 14 residues. With V trimmed by 9 bases and J by 2 bases, 4 bases remained unmatched. The CDR3 sequence: CASKTGPGANVLTF. The CDR3 DNA reads as TGTGCCAGCAAGACAGGGCCTGGGGCCAACGTCCTGACTTTC.

This clone was counted between two and nine times. The J gene is TRBJ1-5, the V gene TRBV9; possible D gene TRBD1, 5 bases. Trimming removed 3 bases at V and 2 bases at J, with 12 bases between. CDR3 length equals 15 residues. Per germline, CDR1 SGDLS and CDR2 YYNGEE. CDR3 nucleotide sequence: TGTGCCAGCAGCGCCGGACAACTCGGCAATCAGCCCCAGCATTTT. Translated: CASSAGQLGNQPQHF.

This chain uses TRBV19 with TRBJ2-5; TRBD2 matches 7 bases. Losses at the gene ends were 8 bases for V and 4 bases for J; bases not matched to a gene: 10. Germline V gene lookup returns CDR1 LNHDA and CDR2 SQIVND (reference sequence). CDR3 length: 14 amino acids. The CDR3: CASRGRGGIETQYF. The DNA of the CDR3 is TGTGCCAGTCGAGGTCGGGGAGGGATAGAGACCCAGTACTTC. Full variable domain (remainder filled in from reference TRBV19 and TRBJ2-5): DGGITQSPKYLFRKEGQNVTLSCEQNLNHDAMYWYRQDPGQGLRLIYYSQIVNDFQKGDIAEGYSVSREKKESFPLTVTSAQKNPTAFYLCASRGRGGIETQYFGPGTRLLVL.